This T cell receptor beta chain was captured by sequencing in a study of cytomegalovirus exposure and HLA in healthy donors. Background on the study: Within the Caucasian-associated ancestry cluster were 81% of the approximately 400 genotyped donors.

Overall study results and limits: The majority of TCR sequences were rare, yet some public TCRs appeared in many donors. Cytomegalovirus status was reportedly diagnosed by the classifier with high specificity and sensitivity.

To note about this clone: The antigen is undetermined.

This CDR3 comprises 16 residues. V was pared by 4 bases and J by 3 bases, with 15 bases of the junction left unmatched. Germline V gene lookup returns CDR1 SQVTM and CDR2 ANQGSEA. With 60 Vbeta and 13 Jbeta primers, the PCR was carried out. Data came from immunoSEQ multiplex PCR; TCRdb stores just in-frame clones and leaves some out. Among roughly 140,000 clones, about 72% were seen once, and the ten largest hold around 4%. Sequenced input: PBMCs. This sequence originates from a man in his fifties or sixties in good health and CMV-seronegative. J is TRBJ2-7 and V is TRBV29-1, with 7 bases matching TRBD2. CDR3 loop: CSVGGPAGTGGYEQYF. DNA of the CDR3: TGCAGCGTTGGGGGTCCTGCCGGGACGGGGGGCTACGAGCAGTACTTC.